The present entry profiles one T cell receptor (beta chain) with its context. Its antigen is still unknown. No base-level quality is on record; no much larger clone is a single base apart. The entry originates in a study of early T cells in non-severe SARS-CoV-2 infection (dated by TCRdb to about 2021). Notes on the research overall: Because TCR sequencing was done on bulk RNA from unsorted whole blood, the alpha and beta chains could not be paired.

The germline V gene gives CDR1 as MDHEN and CDR2 as SYDVKM. The CDR3, cysteine through phenylalanine, is 14 amino acids long. Kept here is only the CDR3 DNA, which spans 42 bases and is read in frame from base 1. The germline V and J ends show losses of 0 bases and 7 bases respectively, and no gene match explains 5 bases of the junction. A case-control design nested within a healthcare worker cohort in London, UK, was used, with weekly nasopharyngeal swab PCR tests and blood sampling performed. Healthcare workers were enrolled in the week of the UK lockdown, from 23 to 31 March 2020, and were followed every week for up to roughly 16 weeks. Study-wide conclusions, independent of this receptor: VDJdb matching was skewed toward anti-spike CD8 responses and likely underestimated virus-specific expansions by missing private and CD4 specificities.

Preparation of the library involved 5' RACE. Sequencing relied on a NextSeq 500. To correct for sequencing error and PCR bias, the TCR library protocol tagged individual cDNA molecules with unique molecular identifiers. Both TCR alpha and beta chains were sequenced, and tight co-correlation was observed between alpha and beta sequence abundances in each sample. The authors processed their data as follows. Decombinator V4 was used to perform V gene, J gene and CDR3 annotation of TCR sequences. TCRs were defined as expanded if a significant change between any two time points was detected under a Poisson model with p below 0.0001. Abundances of TCRs were expressed as counts per million after normalisation to the total number of TCRs sequenced in each sample. TRAV1-2 paired with TRAJ12, TRAJ20 or TRAJ33 defined MAIT TCRs, while TRAV10 paired with TRAJ18 defined iNKT TCRs. VDJdb, accessed on 1 November 2021, was searched for TCRs annotated for CMV, EBV and SARS-CoV-2, and TCRs annotated for more than one antigen were excluded. In TCRdb, the public reads were trimmed at Q25 with fastp and aligned with MiXCR, with productive beta chains retained. All rows with the same CDR3 protein become a single entry with the most common DNA and genes. In this record, the V and J calls reflect TCRdb's handling and not the investigators' own analysis. The sample table contains 20,000 to 25,000 distinct CDR3 sequences; only one count was recorded for roughly 4.8% of them. The ten largest clones represent more than 6.5% of the sample.

The chain is encoded by TRBV28 joined to TRBJ2-5, and TRBD1 matches 7 of the central bases. Sequences were obtained from whole blood. The origin of this receptor is an adult who was a healthcare worker with PCR-confirmed SARS-CoV-2 infection or an uninfected control (not recorded which). Here the CDR3 is given as CASSLWDAGGTQYF. The nucleotides read TGTGCCAGCAGTTTATGGGACGCAGGGGGGACCCAGTACTTC. The entire variable domain, with the stretches around the CDR3 drawn from the reference TRBV28 and TRBJ2-5 proteins, is DVKVTQSSRYLVKRTGEKVFLECVQDMDHENMFWYRQDPGLGLRLIYFSYDVKMKEKGDIPEGYSVSREKKERFSLILESASTNQTSMYLCASSLWDAGGTQYFGPGTRLLVL.